This T cell receptor beta chain was found in a study of T cell responses to AZD1222 COVID-19 vaccine. V lost 4 bases, J lost 6 bases, and 14 bases lay in between. CDR3 size: 14 residues. Germline assignment: CDR1 SGDLS and CDR2 YYNGEE. Clones were read by immunoSEQ multiplex PCR, and TCRdb kept only the in-frame ones, dropping some. Of about 18,000 clones in the sample, about 90% are singletons; the top ten hold approximately 9%. V and J are TRBV9 and TRBJ2-1, with D tentatively TRBD2 (5 bases). This sequence was found in an adult who received the AZD1222 COVID-19 vaccine. The specimen was peripheral blood, collected 28 days after the second AZD1222 dose. The CDR3 is CASSPVSGFNEQFF. CDR3 coding DNA: TGTGCCAGCAGCCCAGTCTCGGGATTCAATGAGCAGTTCTTC.